Listed below are T cell receptor beta chains from one sample, sequenced in a study of vaccination effects on CD4 cells after COVID-19. For these TCRs, the target antigens are not known. Produced via immunoSEQ multiplex PCR; TCRdb's table is partial and in-frame only. The sample lists 17,000 or so clones, nearly 75% seen once, with under 25% in the top ten. The sample here was CD4+ T cells from PBMCs cultured with SARS-CoV-2 spike peptides, taken after COVID-19 vaccination. Source of these receptors: a human donor who had a prior SARS-CoV-2 infection. The CDR3 runs from the conserved cysteine through the conserved F or W. The size field is filled for only some rows; it gives once, few, many or a size class.

v_call,cdr3_length,clone_size,cdr3_aa
TRBV7-2,15,-,CASSTQTGSSTEAFF
TRBV3-1/TRBV3-2,15,-,CASSPGLAGVYEQYF
TRBV14,18,-,CASSQVAGSKQPYNEQFF
TRBV3-1/TRBV3-2,13,few,CASSQDLDRGQYF
TRBV5-4,15,-,CASSRTSRLGEKLFF
TRBV2,16,-,CASSRKSYWTEPGYTF
TRBV18,19,-,CASSLWLTGGDSNTGELFF
TRBV11-3,15,-,CASSLQTGAYNEQFF
TRBV2,14,-,CASSGRLSGNTIYF
TRBV5-4,16,few,CASSRGQGGSSYEQYF
TRBV4-3,14,-,CASSQDRQAEPLHF
TRBV7-2,19,-,CASSHQLYRHPIPYNEQFF
TRBV18,18,-,CASSPQMDRSSYNSPLHF
TRBV3-1/TRBV3-2,18,-,CASSPGLAGARGANVLTF
TRBV6-5,14,-,CASSQNRGLTEAFF